This TCR beta chain came from a study of blood T cell repertoires in COVID-19. Sequencing was performed with immunoSEQ multiplex PCR; in TCRdb, only in-frame clones are kept and a portion is missing. The profile covers approximately 110,000 clones, with 70% to 90% appearing a single time and about 4.5% taken by the ten largest. Sample: peripheral blood. This sequence originates from a woman between 50 and 59 years old with acute or convalescent COVID-19.

CDR3 DNA: TGTGCCAGCAGTGAGGACAGGGGGACTGGCTACACCTTC. Its protein product is CASSEDRGTGYTF. This chain joins TRBV6-1 and TRBJ1-2, with TRBD1 matching over 10 bases. Germline lookup yields CDR1 MNHNS and CDR2 SASEGT. This CDR3 contains 13 residues. Trimming at V came to 3 bases and at J to 7 bases, leaving 2 bases not matched to a gene.